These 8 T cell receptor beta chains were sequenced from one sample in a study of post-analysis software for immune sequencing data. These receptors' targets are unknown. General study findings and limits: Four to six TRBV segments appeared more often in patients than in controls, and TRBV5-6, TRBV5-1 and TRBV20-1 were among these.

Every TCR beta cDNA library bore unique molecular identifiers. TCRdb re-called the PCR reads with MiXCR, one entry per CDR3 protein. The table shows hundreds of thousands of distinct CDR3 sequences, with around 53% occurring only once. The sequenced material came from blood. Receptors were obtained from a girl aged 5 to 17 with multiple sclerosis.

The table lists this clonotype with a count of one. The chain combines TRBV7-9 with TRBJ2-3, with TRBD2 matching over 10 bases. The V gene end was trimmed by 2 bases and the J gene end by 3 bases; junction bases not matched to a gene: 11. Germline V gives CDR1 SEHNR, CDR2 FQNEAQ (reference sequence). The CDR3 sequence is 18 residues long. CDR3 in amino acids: CASSLKSKAGGGTDTQYF. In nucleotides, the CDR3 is TGTGCCAGCAGCTTAAAATCGAAAGCGGGGGGGGGTACAGATACGCAGTATTTT.

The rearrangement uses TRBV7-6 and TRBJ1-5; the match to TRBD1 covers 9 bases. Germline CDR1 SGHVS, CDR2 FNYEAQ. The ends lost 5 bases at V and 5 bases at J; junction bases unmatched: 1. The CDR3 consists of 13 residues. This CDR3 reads CASSRTGDQPQHF. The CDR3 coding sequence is TGTGCCAGCAGCCGGACAGGGGATCAGCCCCAGCATTTT.

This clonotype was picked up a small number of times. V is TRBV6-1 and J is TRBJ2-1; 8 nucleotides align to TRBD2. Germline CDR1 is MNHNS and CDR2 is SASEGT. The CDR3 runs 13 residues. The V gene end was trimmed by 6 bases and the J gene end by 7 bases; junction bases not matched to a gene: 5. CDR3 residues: CASRGAGENEQFF. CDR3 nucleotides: TGTGCCAGCAGGGGAGCGGGAGAGAATGAGCAGTTCTTC.

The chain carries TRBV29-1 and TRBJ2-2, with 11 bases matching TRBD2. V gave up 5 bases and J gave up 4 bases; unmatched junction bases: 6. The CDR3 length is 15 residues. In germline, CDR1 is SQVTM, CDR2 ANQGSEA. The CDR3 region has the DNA TGCAGCGTTCCGGGGACTAGCGGTCTCACCGGGGAGCTGTTTTTT. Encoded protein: CSVPGTSGLTGELFF.

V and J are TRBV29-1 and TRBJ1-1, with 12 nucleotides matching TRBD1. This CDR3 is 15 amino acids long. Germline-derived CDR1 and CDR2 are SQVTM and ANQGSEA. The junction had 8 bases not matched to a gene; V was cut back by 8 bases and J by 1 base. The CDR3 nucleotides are TGCAGCCTACATGGGACAGGGGGCAAGAACACTGAAGCTTTCTTT. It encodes CSLHGTGGKNTEAFF.

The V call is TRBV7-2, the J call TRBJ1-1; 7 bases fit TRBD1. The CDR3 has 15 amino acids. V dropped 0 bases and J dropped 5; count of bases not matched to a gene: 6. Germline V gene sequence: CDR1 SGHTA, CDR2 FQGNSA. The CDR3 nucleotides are TGTGCCAGCAGCTTAGCTAGACAGGGTGGTACTGAAGCTTTCTTT. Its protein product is CASSLARQGGTEAFF.

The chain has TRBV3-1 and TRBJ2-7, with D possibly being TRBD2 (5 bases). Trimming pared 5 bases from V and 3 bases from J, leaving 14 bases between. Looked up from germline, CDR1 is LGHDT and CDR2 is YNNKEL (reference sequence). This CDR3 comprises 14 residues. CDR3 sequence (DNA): TGTGCCAGCAGCTCCAACCGGAGGAGCTACGAGCAGTACTTC. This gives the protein CASSSNRRSYEQYF.

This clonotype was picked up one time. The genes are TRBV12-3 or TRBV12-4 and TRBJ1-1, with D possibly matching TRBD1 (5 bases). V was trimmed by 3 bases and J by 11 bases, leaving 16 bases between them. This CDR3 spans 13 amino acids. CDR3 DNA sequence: TGTGCCAGCAGTTTTGCGGGGGAAGCGGGGGCTTTCTTT. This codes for CASSFAGEAGAFF.